The clone carrying this T cell receptor beta chain has just one count. This record belongs to a study of blood T cell repertoires in COVID-19. At the level of the study: Whether acute or convalescent, the COVID-19 samples came from the United States, Italy and Spain. Sources were T cells, B-cell-depleted T cells, or PBMCs; the material itself was cDNA or gDNA.

Original analysis: Cell counts per sample came from amplifying reference gene primers. Profiling relied on immunoSEQ multiplex PCR, and the TCRdb table lists in-frame clones only, not all of them. V and J calls and clone size are copied from that table; D and trimming were computed from the DNA. The sample records 350,000 to 500,000 clones, over 75% being singletons. The study recruited people aged roughly 18 to 100 years across more than 20 US areas. This clonotype originated in a young woman who had been exposed to COVID-19. The sample consisted of PBMCs or T cells enriched from blood (not recorded which).

For the CDR3, the DNA is TGTGCCAGCAGTTGGCCCAGGGTGAACACTGAAGCTTTCTTT. Translating it yields CASSWPRVNTEAFF. The chain combines TRBV28 with TRBJ1-1, with D possibly TRBD1 on 5 matching bases. The germline V gene has CDR1 MDHEN and CDR2 SYDVKM. V lost 4 bases to trimming and J lost 0 bases, with 9 bases between them. This CDR3 contains 14 residues.